What follows are 3 T cell receptor beta chains derived from one specimen sequenced in a study of neurological immune-mediated disorders. As for time point: technical triplicate 2. TCRdb used MiXCR to reprocess the 5' RACE reads, holding one entry per CDR3 protein. The sample holds about 59,000 distinct CDR3 sequences, more than 20% seen once. Material for sequencing was PBMCs. Receptors originate from a man aged 55-75 years with HTLV-1-associated myelopathy (HAM/TSP).

This clonotype was observed at least ten times. CDR3 sequence (DNA): TGTGCCAGCGGAGACTCGGGGATATCCTACAATGAGCAGTTCTTC. This gives the protein CASGDSGISYNEQFF. This chain joins TRBV27 and TRBJ2-1; weak D call: TRBD2 (5 bases). This CDR3 is built from 15 residues. Trimming took 8 bases from V and 1 from J, leaving 15 bases between them. Germline CDR1 MNHEY, CDR2 SMNVEV (reference sequence).

This clonotype was counted at least ten times. The chain carries TRBV5-1 and TRBJ1-2; D gene uncertain. V gave up 3 bases and J gave up 3 bases, with 12 bases separating them. This CDR3 comprises 14 residues. Germline V CDR1 and CDR2: SGHRS, YFSETQ. CDR3 DNA sequence: TGCGCCAGCAGCTCGGAGAGAACGTACTATGGCTACACCTTC. Its protein is CASSSERTYYGYTF.

This clonotype showed up many times. J is TRBJ2-3 and V is TRBV20-1; D may match TRBD1 or TRBD2 (6 bases each). CDR3 size: 16 residues. Germline V gene sequence: CDR1 DFQATT, CDR2 SNEGSKA (reference sequence). Trimming removed 0 bases at V and 0 bases at J, with 13 bases between. CDR3 sequence: CSARDLRGPSTDTQYF. Written as DNA, the CDR3 is TGCAGTGCTAGAGATCTACGGGGGCCTAGCACAGATACGCAGTATTTT.